This section outlines one TCR beta chain sequence together with its context. Its antigen remains unknown. These data originate in a study of monozygotic twins with inflammatory bowel disease. Notes on the study in general: Differences in immunosuppressive treatment may have been a source of added variability in patient repertoires.

Making cDNA involved eight separate reactions per sample. A 6-nucleotide sample barcode was carried by the UMIs, which template switching added. TCRdb reprocessed the 5' RACE reads and keeps a single row for each CDR3 protein, giving no DNA. The sample data list approximately 330,000 distinct CDR3 sequences. The source is a human donor with ulcerative colitis or Crohn's disease, or a healthy co-twin of an affected twin (not recorded which). Sequencing was performed on blood.

CDR3: CASSPSHRGDYGYTF. The chain uses TRBV18 and TRBJ1-2; TCRdb's D call, TRBD1, is unchecked because there is no DNA. The germline CDR1 and CDR2 sequences are KGHSH and LQKENI. The CDR3 loop spans 15 amino acids.